The 25 T cell receptor beta chains below come from one sample, sequenced in a study of T cells in Graves' hyperthyroidism and ophthalmopathy. RNA transcripts gave rise to amplified TCR beta CDR3 regions. First-round RT-PCR targeting the TCR CDR3 was performed with the HTBI primer set. A single record per CDR3 protein comes from TCRdb applying MiXCR to the multiplex PCR reads. The sample carries more than 150,000 distinct CDR3 sequences, approximately 15% recorded once. Sequenced material: blood. The receptors derive from a woman in her forties or fifties with Graves' hyperthyroidism.

In this sample, this clonotype turned up many times. V usage is TRBV13 and J usage is TRBJ1-6; TRBD1 matches at 7 bases. J lost 6 bases, V lost 5 bases, and 4 bases had no gene match. Germline-derived CDR1 and CDR2 are PRHDT and FYEKMQ (reference sequence). This CDR3 comprises 14 residues. The CDR3 nucleotides read TGTGCCAGCAGCCGGGGACAGCCTAATTCACCCCTCCACTTT. Translation: CASSRGQPNSPLHF.

This clonotype appeared many times. The chain joins TRBV6-1 to TRBJ1-5; D is ambiguous. The CDR3 sequence is 13 residues long. Trimming left V 3 bases short and J 7 bases short, with 10 bases between. The germline CDR1 and CDR2 sequences are MNHNS and SASEGT. CDR3 nucleotide sequence: TGTGCCAGCAGTGATCTGTCGAGACAGCCCCAGCATTTT. It is translated as CASSDLSRQPQHF.

This clonotype was found many times. The chain carries TRBV5-1 and TRBJ1-1, with TRBD1 as a possible D gene (5 bases). Trimming cost V 3 bases and J 3 bases, with 12 bases left between them. The CDR3 runs 14 residues. Germline V lookup: CDR1 SGHRS, CDR2 YFSETQ. This CDR3 reads CASSWGGHYTEAFF. CDR3 coding DNA: TGCGCCAGCAGCTGGGGCGGACACTACACTGAAGCTTTCTTT.

About this clonotype itself: Given a much more abundant clone one base away, this may be a read error. The chain couples TRBV5-1 to TRBJ2-7; D call uncertain. Germline values: CDR1 SGHRS, CDR2 YFSETQ. The CDR3 sequence is 14 residues long. DNA of the CDR3: TGCGCCTGCAGCTTGGTGCTCATGGGCTACGAGCAGTACTTC. Translating gives CACSLVLMGYEQYF.

This clonotype came up many times. V usage is TRBV20-1 and J usage is TRBJ2-2, with TRBD2 matching over 9 bases. Trimming at V came to 5 bases and at J to 5 bases, leaving 3 bases not matched to a gene. Germline loops: CDR1 DFQATT, CDR2 SNEGSKA (reference sequence). The length of the CDR3 is 13 residues. CDR3 in amino acids: CSAGGGATGELFF. The CDR3 DNA is TGCAGTGCTGGCGGGGGGGCAACCGGGGAGCTGTTTTTT.

The CDR3 bases are TGTGCCAGCAGTTCCATCAGGGGGAGTCAGGAATCCTACAATGAGCAGTTCTTC. It is translated as CASSSIRGSQESYNEQFF. This chain joins TRBV6-2 or TRBV6-3 and TRBJ2-1, with 7 bases matching TRBD1. CDR1 is MNHEY and CDR2 is SVGEGT in the germline V gene. Trimming at V came to 4 bases and at J to 1 base, leaving 13 bases not matched to a gene. The CDR3 is made up of 18 amino acids.

This clonotype was counted only a few times. The chain combines TRBV19 with TRBJ2-1; D may be TRBD1 (6 bases). Germline V CDR1 and CDR2: LNHDA, SQIVND (reference sequence). The V gene lost 3 bases and the J gene lost 7 bases, with 13 bases spanning the gap. The CDR3 sequence is 14 residues long. The CDR3 DNA reads as TGTGCCAGTAGTATCTCCCAACAGGGAAATGAGCAGTTCTTC. This translates into CASSISQQGNEQFF. Using reference TRBV19 and TRBJ2-1 for the parts outside the CDR3, the full variable domain is DGGITQSPKYLFRKEGQNVTLSCEQNLNHDAMYWYRQDPGQGLRLIYYSQIVNDFQKGDIAEGYSVSREKKESFPLTVTSAQKNPTAFYLCASSISQQGNEQFFGPGTRLTVL.

This clonotype was recorded many times. The chain is built from TRBV29-1 and TRBJ2-1; the match to TRBD2 covers 10 bases. The CDR3 is 12 residues long. With 7 bases clipped from V and 8 bases from J, the junction kept 5 bases outside the gene matches. Per germline, CDR1 SQVTM and CDR2 ANQGSEA. CDR3 protein: CSAKRGGDEQFF. DNA of the CDR3: TGCAGCGCGAAGCGGGGGGGTGATGAGCAGTTCTTC.

This clonotype was seen ten or more times. The rearrangement joins TRBV12-3 or TRBV12-4 to TRBJ1-5; D possibly corresponds to TRBD1 (6 bases). The V gene lost 6 bases and the J gene lost 7 bases, with 16 bases spanning the gap. The CDR3 sequence is 14 residues long. CDR3 DNA sequence: TGTGCCAGCAGCGCAGCCCACAGGGACCAGCCCCAGCATTTT. The encoded protein is CASSAAHRDQPQHF.

The sample holds many counts of this clonotype. This chain connects TRBV11-2 to TRBJ2-7; TRBD1 might be the D (6 bases). CDR1 is SGHAT and CDR2 is FQNNGV in the germline V gene. The CDR3 has 14 amino acids. V was trimmed by 5 bases and J by 2 bases, leaving 13 bases between them. CDR3 region: CASSQERGTYEQYF. Here the CDR3 DNA reads TGTGCCAGCAGCCAGGAGAGGGGGACCTACGAGCAGTACTTC.

There are many counts of this clonotype. The chain combines TRBV27 with TRBJ2-2; 8 bases agree with TRBD1. Trimming removed 2 bases from V and 2 bases from J; junction bases left unmatched: 1. CDR3 length: 15 amino acids. The germline V gene encodes CDR1 MNHEY and CDR2 SMNVEV (reference sequence). The CDR3 coding sequence is TGTGCCAGCAGTTTAGGACAGGGTAACACCGGGGAGCTGTTTTTT. It translates to CASSLGQGNTGELFF.

This clonotype appeared many times. The chain has TRBV6-1 and TRBJ2-5, with D perhaps TRBD1 (7 bases). This CDR3 spans 16 amino acids. Trimming cost V 7 bases and J 0 bases, with 18 bases left between them. The V gene's germline CDR1 is MNHNS and CDR2 SASEGT. CDR3 coding DNA: TGTGCCAGCACCCCCCGCGGGACAGTGAACCAAGAGACCCAGTACTTC. Protein: CASTPRGTVNQETQYF.

Ten or more counts support this clonotype. The chain carries TRBV6-2 or TRBV6-3 and TRBJ1-6, with D possibly TRBD1 on 6 matching bases. Germline CDR1 reads MNHEY; CDR2 reads SVGEGT. Trimming shortened V by 8 bases and J by 7 bases, and 15 bases separated the two germline ends. The CDR3 runs 14 residues. Here the CDR3 reads CASAWAGANSPLHF. CDR3 bases: TGTGCCAGCGCGTGGGCAGGGGCCAATTCACCCCTCCACTTT.

With respect to this clonotype: A much larger clone lies one base from this, so it may be a read error. This chain joins TRBV11-2 and TRBJ2-5; D not resolved. CDR3 length equals 17 residues. Germline CDR1 and CDR2: SGHAT and FQNNGV. Trimming left V 3 bases short and J 4 bases short, with 21 bases between. This chain's CDR3 is CASSFPRTDDFRETQYF. CDR3 DNA sequence: TGTGCCAGCAGCTTCCCGCGGACCGACGACTTCCGAGAGACCCAGTACTTC. Full variable domain (rest looked up from reference TRBV11-2 and TRBJ2-5): EAGVAQSPRYKIIEKRQSVAFWCNPISGHATLYWYQQILGQGPKLLIQFQNNGVVDDSQLPKDRFSAERLKGVDSTLKIQPAKLEDSAVYLCASSFPRTDDFRETQYFGPGTRLLVL.

This clonotype was observed at least ten times. The V and J genes are TRBV12-3 or TRBV12-4 and TRBJ1-2; TRBD1 agrees at 9 bases. The J segment lost 6 bases and the V segment lost 5 bases, leaving 7 bases of the junction unmatched. The CDR3 totals 14 residues. CDR3 nucleotide sequence: TGTGCCAGCAGTGCTGGACAGGGGTCCCATGGCTACACCTTC. It encodes CASSAGQGSHGYTF.

In its sample, this clonotype was seen many times. The chain combines TRBV28 with TRBJ1-2; no clear D gene. The CDR3 totals 12 residues. CDR1 is MDHEN and CDR2 is SYDVKM in the germline V gene. Trimming removed 6 bases from V and 4 bases from J, with 9 bases in between. CDR3 DNA sequence: TGTGCCAGCAGGCAGCGCCCCTATGGCTACACCTTC. It translates to CASRQRPYGYTF.

V and J are TRBV27 and TRBJ2-7; TRBD2 matches 11 bases. With V trimmed by 3 bases and J by 2 bases, 9 bases remained unmatched. Per the germline V gene, CDR1 is MNHEY and CDR2 is SMNVEV (reference sequence). This CDR3 is 17 amino acids long. Here the CDR3 DNA reads TGTGCCAGCAGTTTGGGTCAGGGTAGCGGGAGGGCCTACGAGCAGTACTTC. Protein product: CASSLGQGSGRAYEQYF.

This clonotype was picked up many times. The chain uses TRBV11-2 and TRBJ1-2, with D possibly being TRBD1 (5 bases). Germline loops: CDR1 SGHAT, CDR2 FQNNGV. CDR3 length: 16 residues. The ends were cut back, 1 base at V and 0 bases at J, with 12 bases in the middle. CDR3 in amino acids: CASSLGSGRANYGYTF. For the CDR3, the DNA is TGTGCCAGCAGCTTAGGTTCAGGCAGGGCTAACTATGGCTACACCTTC.

This clonotype was observed many times. The J gene is TRBJ2-3, the V gene TRBV11-2; 10 positions match TRBD2. V was clipped by 4 bases and J by 1 base; unmatched bases: 2. The germline gives CDR1 SGHAT, CDR2 FQNNGV. This CDR3 is 15 amino acids long. CDR3 sequence: CASSSSGGGTDTQYF. CDR3 bases: TGTGCCAGCAGCTCGAGCGGGGGGGGCACAGATACGCAGTATTTT.

This clonotype was counted at least ten times. V is TRBV29-1 and J is TRBJ1-1; D unresolved. This CDR3 is 13 amino acids long. V lost 2 bases and J lost 1, with 8 bases in between. Germline CDR1 reads SQVTM; CDR2 reads ANQGSEA. CDR3 DNA: TGCAGCGTTGAACTACAGAAGAACACTGAAGCTTTCTTT. It specifies CSVELQKNTEAFF.

This clonotype has at least ten counts. The chain recombines TRBV5-6 with TRBJ1-5, with 7 bases matching TRBD1. This CDR3 has 13 residues. With 3 bases clipped from V and 5 bases from J, the junction kept 2 bases outside the gene matches. Germline V gene sequence: CDR1 SGHDT, CDR2 YYEEEE. The CDR3 region has the DNA TGTGCCAGCAGCTCAAGGGGGCATCAGCCCCAGCATTTT. Amino acids: CASSSRGHQPQHF.

This clonotype came up a few times. The chain couples TRBV19 to TRBJ2-7, with 7 bases aligning to TRBD1. Looked up from germline, CDR1 is LNHDA and CDR2 is SQIVND (reference sequence). The CDR3 is made up of 14 amino acids. V shed 4 bases and J 2 bases; nucleotides not matched to a gene: 5. The CDR3 is CASSTLGQAYEQYF. CDR3 DNA: TGTGCCAGTAGTACCCTCGGACAGGCCTACGAGCAGTACTTC.

This clonotype was observed a few times. V gene TRBV6-5 combines with J gene TRBJ1-2; tentative D call: TRBD1 (5 bases). The CDR3 sequence is 13 residues long. Germline-derived CDR1 and CDR2 are MNHEY and SVGAGI. The V end lost 0 bases, the J end lost 3 bases, and 5 bases lay between the germline ends. The CDR3 DNA follows: TGTGCCAGCAGTTACTCGGGGGACTATGGCTACACCTTC. It specifies CASSYSGDYGYTF.

The chain has TRBV4-3 and TRBJ2-1; D remains ambiguous. The V gene lost 0 bases and the J gene lost 4 bases, with 7 bases spanning the gap. Germline V gene lookup returns CDR1 LGHNA and CDR2 YSLEER. The CDR3 runs 14 residues. The DNA of the CDR3 is TGCGCCAGCAGCCAAGATTTAGGGTACAATGAGCAGTTCTTC. This codes for CASSQDLGYNEQFF.

The sample holds many counts of this clonotype. The CDR3 DNA reads TGCGCCAGCAGCCAAGCCCCAGCCCAGGTTGGTCAGCCCCAGCATTTT. Encoded protein: CASSQAPAQVGQPQHF. The chain recombines TRBV4-1 with TRBJ1-5, with D hard to call. CDR3 length: 16 residues. CDR1 MGHRA and CDR2 YSYEKL come from the germline V gene. Trimming removed 1 base at V and 6 bases at J, with 16 bases between.